This is a list of T cell receptor beta chains from one sample in a study of T cell responses to AZD1222 COVID-19 vaccine. Sequencing used immunoSEQ multiplex PCR; TCRdb keeps in-frame clones, though not all of them. The table lists 90,000 or so clones, 80% to 90% of them singletons. Sequenced material: peripheral blood, taken on day 0 of AZD1222 vaccination. Every receptor here comes from an adult in good health. Both conserved end residues are part of each CDR3. Each record gives: V gene, CDR3 length, J gene, D gene, clone size, CDR3 DNA, CDR3 protein. The D gene is left open where the match is weak. Clone size is not always given. Where it is, it says once, few, many or a class for expanded clones.

>TRBV6-1|15|TRBJ1-2|TRBD1|.
TGTGCCAGCAGTGAAGCAGGACAGGGTCTCTATGGCTACACCTTC
CASSEAGQGLYGYTF
>TRBV4-2|14|TRBJ2-1|TRBD1|once
TGTGCCAGCAGGGGACAGGGGAAGAGCAATGAGCAGTTCTTC
CASRGQGKSNEQFF
>TRBV5-4|18|TRBJ2-1|TRBD1|once
TGTGCCAGCAGCTCTCGCAGGACAGGGATCATCCTTTACAATGAGCAGTTCTTC
CASSSRRTGIILYNEQFF
>TRBV4-1|16|TRBJ2-2|TRBD1|.
TGCGCCAGCAGCCAAAGGGCAGGGGGCGCAACCGGGGAGCTGTTTTTT
CASSQRAGGATGELFF
>TRBV11-3|17|TRBJ2-7|TRBD2|.
TGTGCCAGCAGCTTAGTGACTGGGACTAGCGGGAGATACGAGCAGTACTTC
CASSLVTGTSGRYEQYF
>TRBV7-2|12|TRBJ1-3|.|.
TGTGCCAGCAGTCCTGGGGGAAACACCATATATTTT
CASSPGGNTIYF
>TRBV7-9|14|TRBJ2-1|TRBD1|.
TGTGCCAGCACCGGGACAGAGGCTGTAAATGAGCAGTTCTTC
CASTGTEAVNEQFF
>TRBV19|17|TRBJ2-3|TRBD2|.
TGTGCCAGTAGTATTCCATCTAGCGGGATAAACACAGATACGCAGTATTTT
CASSIPSSGINTDTQYF
>TRBV6-2/TRBV6-3|16|TRBJ1-5|.|.
TGTGCCAGCAGTCCCCCGGGACGGAGGGGCAATCAGCCCCAGCATTTT
CASSPPGRRGNQPQHF
>TRBV28|13|TRBJ1-2|.|.
TGTGCCAGCAGTCCCCGAGGGACTTATGGCTACACCTTC
CASSPRGTYGYTF
>TRBV2|13|TRBJ2-5|.|.
TGTGCCAGCAGGCAGCAGCCACAAGAGACCCAGTACTTC
CASRQQPQETQYF
>TRBV28|14|TRBJ1-5|.|.
TGTGCCAGCAAGCCCCAGGGGCCCAATCAGCCCCAGCATTTT
CASKPQGPNQPQHF
>TRBV21-1|19|TRBJ2-3|.|.
TGTGCCAGCAGCAAAGGGGGGGCTAGCGATTCGTCTAGCACAGATACGCAGTATTTT
CASSKGGASDSSSTDTQYF
>TRBV5-4|13|TRBJ1-1|.|.
TGTGCCAGCAGGAGCCCCCCGTACACTGAAGCTTTCTTT
CASRSPPYTEAFF
>TRBV12-3/TRBV12-4|11|TRBJ2-5|.|.
TGTGCCAGCAGCCTGTCAGAGACCCAGTACTTC
CASSLSETQYF
>TRBV27|14|TRBJ2-5|TRBD2|.
TGTGCCAGCAGTTGGGCGGGAGGGGGAGAGACCCAGTACTTC
CASSWAGGGETQYF